Listed below are T cell receptor beta chains from one sample, sequenced in a study of blood T cell repertoires in COVID-19. Libraries were prepared by immunoSEQ multiplex PCR; TCRdb keeps only in-frame clonotypes and omits some of them. This sample yields roughly 110,000 clones, of which roughly 76% are seen a single time; about 10% belongs to the top ten. The sequenced sample was peripheral blood. These receptors all come from a human donor in a cohort sampled during active COVID-19. Both conserved end residues are part of each CDR3. Fields, in order: J gene, clone size, D gene, V gene, CDR3 DNA, CDR3 protein. A D gene is named only where the DNA matches it firmly. Some rows have no size entry. The others give once, few or many, or a class for an expanded clone.

TRBJ2-7	.	TRBD1	TRBV6-2/TRBV6-3	TGTGCCAGCAGTAGGAGGGACAGGGCCTACGAGCAGTACTTC	CASSRRDRAYEQYF
TRBJ2-1	.	TRBD2	TRBV30	TGTGCCTGGAGTGTAGTAGGACTAGCGGGGTACAATGAGCAGTTCTTC	CAWSVVGLAGYNEQFF
TRBJ2-7	.	.	TRBV18	TGTGCCAGCTCACCCCCCGACAGGGAGGACACCTACGAGCAGTACTTC	CASSPPDREDTYEQYF
TRBJ2-7	.	.	TRBV2	TGTGCCAGCAGTCTACGACAGGCAAGCTACGAGCAGTACTTC	CASSLRQASYEQYF
TRBJ2-3	.	TRBD2	TRBV7-2	TGTGCCAGCAGCTCAACACCGGGACTAGGGGCAGATACGCAGTATTTT	CASSSTPGLGADTQYF
TRBJ1-6	.	.	TRBV18	TGTGCCAGCTCACCAGACAATCCACCCCTCCACTTT	CASSPDNPPLHF
TRBJ2-3	.	.	TRBV15	TGTGCCATCGCGCACGACACAGATACGCAGTATTTT	CAIAHDTDTQYF
TRBJ2-7	.	.	TRBV30	TGTGCCTGGAGTGACTCTTGGCTCCCGGGACTGAGGAGCTCCTACGAGCAGTACTTC	CAWSDSWLPGLRSSYEQYF
TRBJ2-7	.	.	TRBV4-1	TGCGCCAGCAGCCAAGGGTCGGGCGGGGAGCAGTACTTC	CASSQGSGGEQYF
TRBJ2-3	.	TRBD1	TRBV6-4	TGTGCCAGCAGGAAACAGGGGGCATCAGATACGCAGTATTTT	CASRKQGASDTQYF
TRBJ2-7	.	.	TRBV10-3	TGTGCCATCAGTGAAAATACCTACGAGCAGTACTTC	CAISENTYEQYF
TRBJ2-7	few	.	TRBV6-8	TGTGCCAGCAGTTATCTCTTCAGGGCCAAGAGCTACGAGCAGTACTTC	CASSYLFRAKSYEQYF
TRBJ2-7	.	TRBD1	TRBV24-1	TGTGCCACCAGTGATTCCCCGGGACAGGGCTACGAGCAGTACTTC	CATSDSPGQGYEQYF
TRBJ1-5	.	TRBD1	TRBV19	TGTGCCAGTAGTAAAGGGACAGGAGGGCAGCCCCAGCATTTT	CASSKGTGGQPQHF
TRBJ2-2	few	TRBD2	TRBV5-1	TGCGCCAGCAGCTTGAACGGGGGGGCCACCGGGGAGCTGTTTTTT	CASSLNGGATGELFF
TRBJ1-1	.	.	TRBV5-1	TGCGCTAGTAAACCCGGGTCGACGAACACTGAAGCTTTCTTT	CASKPGSTNTEAFF
TRBJ1-2	.	TRBD1	TRBV6-2/TRBV6-3	TGTGCCAGCAGTCAACCGGGGACAGGCTTCGGCTACACCTTC	CASSQPGTGFGYTF
TRBJ2-5	.	.	TRBV7-2	TGTGCCAGCAGTCCTAACGCTGAGACCCAGTACTTC	CASSPNAETQYF
TRBJ1-1	.	.	TRBV29-1	TGCAGCGTCACTACAGGGTCGGGCACTGAAGCTTTCTTT	CSVTTGSGTEAFF
TRBJ1-4	.	TRBD1	TRBV6-6	TGTGCCAGCAGTACCTCCGGGACAGGGAATGAAAAACTGTTTTTT	CASSTSGTGNEKLFF
TRBJ2-7	.	.	TRBV15	TGTGCCACCAGCAGAGATAGGGCGGGAAGAGTGTACGAGCAGTACTTC	CATSRDRAGRVYEQYF
TRBJ2-6	.	.	TRBV21-1	TGTGCCAGCAGCAAAGCGCACGGGAGGGACAGGGGGCTAGCTGGGGCCAACGTCCTGACTTTC	CASSKAHGRDRGLAGANVLTF
TRBJ2-5	.	.	TRBV19	TGTGCCAGGATTGGACAGCGCCAAGAGACCCAGTACTTC	CARIGQRQETQYF
TRBJ1-5	.	.	TRBV19	TGTGCCAGTAGTGCCGACTTTAGCAATCAGCCCCAGCATTTT	CASSADFSNQPQHF
TRBJ1-6	.	.	TRBV19	TGTGCCAGTAATGATCGTGGAGGTTCACCCCTCCACTTT	CASNDRGGSPLHF
TRBJ1-1	.	.	TRBV19	TGTGCCAGTAGAGGCGGGGTCGCTGAAGCTTTCTTT	CASRGGVAEAFF
TRBJ1-6	once	.	TRBV6-5	TGTGCCAGCAGTTACTCCAGGGGTCCGGGTTCACCCCTCCACTTT	CASSYSRGPGSPLHF
TRBJ1-1	.	TRBD1	TRBV9	TGTGCCAGCAGCGTAGGGGGCGCAGGGGGCACTGAAGCTTTCTTT	CASSVGGAGGTEAFF
TRBJ1-2	.	TRBD1	TRBV2	TGTGCCAGCAGACAGGGGAGCTATGGCTACACCTTC	CASRQGSYGYTF
TRBJ2-7	.	.	TRBV4-3	TGCGCCAGCAGCCAAGAGCCGGGAGAGTACTACGAGCAGTACTTC	CASSQEPGEYYEQYF
TRBJ1-1	.	TRBD1	TRBV11-3	TGTGCCAGCAGCCGACGGACAGGGAGCACTGAAGCTTTCTTT	CASSRRTGSTEAFF
TRBJ2-2	few	TRBD2	TRBV4-3	TGCGCCAGCAGCCAAATAGATAGCGGGGGGCCTAACACCGGGGAGCTGTTTTTT	CASSQIDSGGPNTGELFF
TRBJ2-7	once	TRBD2	TRBV14	TGTGCCAGCAGCCGTCGGACTAGCGGGAGAGGGATCTACGAGCAGTACTTC	CASSRRTSGRGIYEQYF
TRBJ2-1	.	.	TRBV6-1	TGTGCCAGCAGTGAAGAGGCGGGGTCAATCTACAATGAGCAGTTCTTC	CASSEEAGSIYNEQFF
TRBJ2-7	.	TRBD1	TRBV27	TGTGCCAGCAGTTCGGGACAGAATCGGCACGAGCAGTACTTC	CASSSGQNRHEQYF
TRBJ1-5	.	.	TRBV7-2	TGTGCCAGCAGCTTGGGGGCCCGACCTTCCCAGCCCCAGCATTTT	CASSLGARPSQPQHF
TRBJ2-7	.	.	TRBV27	TGTGCCAGCAGTTTAAGACCAATACGCCTAACTAGCAACGAGCAGTACTTC	CASSLRPIRLTSNEQYF
TRBJ1-5	many	.	TRBV27	TGTGCCAGCAGGGGCCCTTATAGCAATCAGCCCCAGCATTTT	CASRGPYSNQPQHF
TRBJ2-6	.	TRBD1	TRBV27	TGTGCCAGCAGTTCGCCAGGGGGTTCCTACTCTGGGGCCAACGTCCTGACTTTC	CASSSPGGSYSGANVLTF
TRBJ2-7	.	TRBD1	TRBV27	TGTGCCAGCAGTTTCCAAACCGGGACAGGGCCCACCGAGCAGTACTTC	CASSFQTGTGPTEQYF